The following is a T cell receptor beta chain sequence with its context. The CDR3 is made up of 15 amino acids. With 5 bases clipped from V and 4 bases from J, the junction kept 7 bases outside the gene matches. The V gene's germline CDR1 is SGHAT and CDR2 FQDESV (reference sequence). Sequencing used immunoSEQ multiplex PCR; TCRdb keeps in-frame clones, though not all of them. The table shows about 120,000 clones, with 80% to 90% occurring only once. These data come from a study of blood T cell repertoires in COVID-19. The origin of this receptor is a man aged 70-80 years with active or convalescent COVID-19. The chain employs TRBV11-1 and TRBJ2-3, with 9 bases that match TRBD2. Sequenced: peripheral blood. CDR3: CASSRSGRSSDTQYF. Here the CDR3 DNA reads TGTGCCAGCAGCCGTAGCGGGAGATCATCAGATACGCAGTATTTT.